The 29 T cell receptor beta chains listed next were all sequenced from one sample in a study of cytomegalovirus exposure and HLA in healthy donors (dated 2017 in TCRdb). Receptors were amplified or captured by the immunoSEQ multiplex PCR assay. The multiplex PCR relied on a mix of 60 forward primers for TCR Vbeta segments and 13 reverse primers for TCR Jbeta segments. This is the immuneACCESS table as TCRdb keeps it, with only in-frame sequences that have V and J called. A part of the clones is gone; compared with another copy, unresolved V genes explain less than half, and the rest is unexplained. The sample records about 130,000 clones, around four fifths of which are singletons. Of the sample, about a tenth is held by the ten largest clones. Material for sequencing was PBMCs. The receptors derive from a man younger than 45 in good health and CMV-seropositive.

The J gene is TRBJ2-2, the V gene TRBV11-1; D might be TRBD2 (5 bases). This CDR3 has 14 amino acids. The V and J ends lost 5 bases and 7 bases respectively, with 14 bases between them. The germline gives CDR1 SGHAT, CDR2 FQDESV (reference sequence). For the CDR3, the DNA is TGTGCCAGCAGCGTATACGGGATTAGCGGGGAGCTGTTTTTT. This gives the protein CASSVYGISGELFF.

The V gene is TRBV9, the J gene TRBJ1-2; 10 nucleotides match TRBD1. CDR1 is SGDLS, CDR2 YYNGEE, per germline. V was clipped by 4 bases and J by 6 bases; unmatched bases: 9. The CDR3 runs 15 residues. Here the CDR3 reads CASSTWTGGSDGYTF. The CDR3 DNA is TGTGCCAGCAGCACTTGGACAGGGGGTAGCGATGGCTACACCTTC.

This clone was seen a handful of times. The CDR3 DNA follows: TGCGCCAGCAGGGCGGACATCCTATCGAACACCGGGGAGCTGTTTTTT. Residues: CASRADILSNTGELFF. V usage is TRBV10-1 and J usage is TRBJ2-2; a possible D gene is TRBD1 (5 bases). This CDR3 has 16 amino acids. V gave up 6 bases and J gave up 0 bases, with 14 bases separating them. Per the germline V gene, CDR1 is WNHNN and CDR2 is SYGVQD (reference sequence).

The rearrangement links TRBV27 to TRBJ1-3, with D perhaps TRBD1 (5 bases). Trimming took off 3 bases at V and 2 bases at J, with 14 bases between the two ends. The CDR3 spans 16 residues. Germline assignment: CDR1 MNHEY and CDR2 SMNVEV (reference sequence). The DNA of the CDR3 is TGTGCCAGCAGTTTGAAATGCAGGGTGACTGGAAACACCATATATTTT. Translated: CASSLKCRVTGNTIYF.

The chain uses TRBV9 and TRBJ2-1; the match to TRBD1 covers 7 bases. The CDR3 covers 16 residues. J lost 8 bases, V lost 0 bases, and 11 bases had no gene match. The germline CDR1 and CDR2 sequences are SGDLS and YYNGEE. CDR3 amino acids: CASSVGGGRALYEQFF. The CDR3 nucleotides are TGTGCCAGCAGCGTAGGAGGGGGCCGGGCTTTATATGAGCAGTTCTTC.

This clone showed up just a few times. The chain joins TRBV4-1 to TRBJ2-2; the match to TRBD1 covers 9 bases. Germline V CDR1 and CDR2: MGHRA, YSYEKL. This CDR3 is built from 17 residues. V lost 1 base, J lost 4 bases, and 7 bases stayed unmatched. CDR3 residues: CASSQGGTGFGTGELFF. The DNA of the CDR3 is TGCGCCAGCAGCCAAGGGGGGACAGGGTTCGGCACCGGGGAGCTGTTTTTT.

The V and J genes are TRBV10-3 and TRBJ2-5; 9 bases agree with TRBD1. With V trimmed by 6 bases and J by 1 base, 6 bases remained unmatched. The CDR3 sequence is 15 residues long. Looked up from germline, CDR1 is ENHRY and CDR2 is SYGVKD. The CDR3 sequence: CAISHPGQGQETQYF. The CDR3 nucleotides are TGTGCCATCAGCCACCCGGGACAGGGCCAAGAGACCCAGTACTTC.

This chain joins TRBV7-9 and TRBJ1-1; possibly TRBD1 for D (6 bases). Germline CDR1 is SEHNR and CDR2 is FQNEAQ (reference sequence). V lost 5 bases to trimming and J lost 6 bases, with 16 bases between them. This CDR3 is 14 amino acids long. Here the CDR3 DNA reads TGTGCCAGCAGCCGTACCGAAGGGGGTCCTGAAGCTTTCTTT. Translated: CASSRTEGGPEAFF. Drawing the rest from reference TRBV7-9 and TRBJ1-1, the complete variable domain is DTGVSQNPRHKITKRGQNVTFRCDPISEHNRLYWYRQTLGQGPEFLTYFQNEAQLEKSRLLSDRFSAERPKGSFSTLEIQRTEQGDSAMYLCASSRTEGGPEAFFGQGTRLTVV.

This clone has only a few counts. The J gene is TRBJ2-5, the V gene TRBV30; TRBD2 aligns across 9 bases. The germline V gene has CDR1 GTSNPN and CDR2 SVGIG (reference sequence). With V trimmed by 5 bases and J by 3 bases, 4 bases remained unmatched. The CDR3 has 13 residues. This chain's CDR3 is CAWAGTSKETQYF. CDR3 coding DNA: TGTGCCTGGGCCGGGACTAGCAAAGAGACCCAGTACTTC.

This clone was counted a single time. This chain uses TRBV11-3 with TRBJ2-3; the D gene is possibly TRBD1 (5 bases). CDR1 is SGHNT and CDR2 is YENEEA in the germline V gene. The V end was cut by 1 base, the J end by 3 bases, with 11 bases between. The CDR3 extends over 15 amino acids. As DNA, the CDR3 is TGTGCCAGCAGCTTAGGGCAGGGTTGGACAGATACGCAGTATTTT. Translated: CASSLGQGWTDTQYF.

The chain carries TRBV5-1 and TRBJ2-3; 8 bases map to TRBD1. The CDR3 consists of 16 residues. The J segment lost 5 bases and the V segment lost 0 bases, leaving 8 bases of the junction unmatched. Germline CDR1 is SGHRS and CDR2 is YFSETQ. CDR3 loop: CASSLAPGGAGDTQYF. The CDR3 DNA reads TGCGCCAGCAGCTTGGCCCCAGGGGGCGCGGGAGATACGCAGTATTTT.

This sequence joins TRBV6-5 and TRBJ2-7; no definite D call. This CDR3 comprises 13 residues. Germline V gene sequence: CDR1 MNHEY, CDR2 SVGAGI. The germline V and J ends were trimmed by 6 bases and 4 bases, with 13 bases remaining between them. The CDR3 DNA is TGTGCCAGCAGCACTAACGACTTGTACGAGCAGTACTTC. It translates to CASSTNDLYEQYF.

Here the CDR3 reads CASSGGRLEEQFF. CDR3 coding DNA: TGTGCCAGCAGCGGCGGGAGGTTAGAGGAGCAGTTCTTC. This chain links TRBV2 with TRBJ2-1, with 8 bases aligning to TRBD2. The trim removed 6 bases at V and 10 bases at J, leaving 8 bases unmatched. This CDR3 is built from 13 residues. Per germline, CDR1 SNHLY and CDR2 FYNNEI.

The rearrangement joins TRBV30 to TRBJ1-2; 9 bases are a match to TRBD1. From germline, CDR1 is GTSNPN and CDR2 SVGIG (reference sequence). The V gene end was trimmed by 7 bases and the J gene end by 4 bases; junction bases not matched to a gene: 4. There are 12 residues in the CDR3. This CDR3 is CASLQGAYGYTF. The CDR3 DNA sequence: TGTGCCTCCTTACAGGGGGCCTATGGCTACACCTTC.

This chain links TRBV5-4 with TRBJ2-5, with 7 bases that match TRBD1. Trimming cost V 3 bases and J 3 bases; bases outside gene matches: 2. Germline CDR1 and CDR2: SGHNT and YYREEE (reference sequence). The CDR3 has 13 residues. The DNA for the CDR3 is TGTGCCAGCAGCTCTACAGGGGAAGAGACCCAGTACTTC. Translated, it gives CASSSTGEETQYF.

The count of this clone is one. The chain joins TRBV27 to TRBJ2-2; tentatively, D is TRBD1 (6 bases). V was shortened by 2 bases and J by 6 bases, with 13 bases between the two germline ends. The V gene's germline CDR1 is MNHEY and CDR2 SMNVEV (reference sequence). The CDR3 is 15 amino acids. The DNA of the CDR3 is TGTGCCAGCAGTTTAAGGTCAGGGGTCGCCGGGGAGCTGTTTTTT. It translates to CASSLRSGVAGELFF.

DNA for the CDR3: TGTGCCATCAGCGCAACGGACAGGGACAATGAGCAGTTCTTC. Encoded protein: CAISATDRDNEQFF. The chain combines TRBV10-3 with TRBJ2-1; TRBD1 matches 8 bases. From germline, CDR1 is ENHRY and CDR2 SYGVKD. The V gene end was trimmed by 6 bases and the J gene end by 5 bases; junction bases not matched to a gene: 6. This CDR3 has 14 amino acids.

The J gene is TRBJ2-7, the V gene TRBV28; 11 bases map to TRBD2. After removal of 6 bases from V and 3 bases from J, the junction contained 7 bases not matched to a gene. CDR1 and CDR2 (germline): MDHEN, SYDVKM. This CDR3 is 15 amino acids long. The CDR3, as DNA: TGTGCCAGCAGCCGAACTAGCGGGAGTTTCTACGAGCAGTACTTC. Residues: CASSRTSGSFYEQYF.

This clone has only a few counts. V and J are TRBV4-2 and TRBJ2-7, with no clear D. The CDR3 covers 16 residues. Germline CDR1 and CDR2: LGHNA and YNFKEQ. Trimming removed 1 base at V and 0 bases at J, with 13 bases between. CDR3: CASSQVLYSSSYEQYF. Written as DNA, the CDR3 is TGTGCCAGCAGCCAAGTGTTGTACAGCAGCTCCTACGAGCAGTACTTC.

This clone was counted only a few times. The V and J genes are TRBV19 and TRBJ2-7; TRBD2 matches 8 bases. The V gene's germline CDR1 is LNHDA and CDR2 SQIVND (reference sequence). This CDR3 region has 15 residues. The ends lost 4 bases at V and 3 bases at J; junction bases unmatched: 8. This chain's CDR3 is CASSRVAGLDYEQYF. CDR3 sequence (DNA): TGTGCCAGTAGTAGGGTAGCGGGATTAGACTACGAGCAGTACTTC. Full variable domain (missing parts from reference TRBV19 and TRBJ2-7): DGGITQSPKYLFRKEGQNVTLSCEQNLNHDAMYWYRQDPGQGLRLIYYSQIVNDFQKGDIAEGYSVSREKKESFPLTVTSAQKNPTAFYLCASSRVAGLDYEQYFGPGTRLTVT.

The chain combines TRBV28 with TRBJ2-7; TRBD1 matches 8 bases. The germline CDR1 and CDR2 sequences are MDHEN and SYDVKM. V was clipped by 6 bases and J by 5 bases; unmatched bases: 12. This CDR3 has 15 amino acids. This CDR3 reads CASSPPGQAFNEQYF. The CDR3 nucleotides are TGTGCCAGCAGCCCTCCGGGACAGGCATTTAACGAGCAGTACTTC.

This rearrangement joins TRBV5-1 to TRBJ2-7; D not certain. V was trimmed by 0 bases and J by 0 bases, leaving 7 bases between them. Per the germline V gene, CDR1 is SGHRS and CDR2 is YFSETQ. The CDR3 contains 14 residues. The CDR3 here is CASSLVPDSYEQYF. The CDR3, as DNA: TGCGCCAGCAGCTTGGTGCCAGACTCCTACGAGCAGTACTTC.

The chain has TRBV7-9 and TRBJ1-5; D call uncertain. The germline V and J ends were trimmed by 4 bases and 2 bases, with 3 bases remaining between them. Germline V CDR1 and CDR2: SEHNR, FQNEAQ (reference sequence). The CDR3 is 12 residues long. This CDR3 is CASSSGNQPQHF. The CDR3 DNA sequence: TGTGCCAGCAGCTCCGGCAATCAGCCCCAGCATTTT.

This chain links TRBV2 with TRBJ1-2; TRBD1 might be the D (6 bases). There are 13 residues in the CDR3. The germline V gene encodes CDR1 SNHLY and CDR2 FYNNEI. V was clipped by 3 bases and J by 6 bases, with 11 bases between them. As DNA, the CDR3 is TGTGCCAGCAGTGACTCAGGGGTCGATGGCTACACCTTC. Its protein product is CASSDSGVDGYTF.

This clone was counted once. CDR3 sequence reads: CASSLQGESGYTF. For the CDR3, the DNA is TGCGCCAGCAGCTTGCAGGGGGAGAGTGGCTACACCTTC. The chain is built from TRBV5-1 and TRBJ1-2; 7 nucleotides agree with TRBD1. J was trimmed by 7 bases and V by 1 base; bases with no gene match: 4. This CDR3 contains 13 residues. Germline V gives CDR1 SGHRS, CDR2 YFSETQ.

V gene TRBV5-4 combines with J gene TRBJ1-2, with 8 bases matching TRBD1. CDR3 length equals 19 residues. V lost 2 bases to trimming and J lost 2 bases; unmatched junction nucleotides: 17. Germline lookup yields CDR1 SGHNT and CDR2 YYREEE (reference sequence). DNA for the CDR3: TGTGCCAGCAGCTTACGGACAGGGAACCGGAGGGCGATAAACTATGGCTACACCTTC. Its translation is CASSLRTGNRRAINYGYTF.

The DNA for the CDR3 is TGTGCCAGCAGTTTCGGGGTCGTCACAGATACGCAGTATTTT. Protein sequence: CASSFGVVTDTQYF. The chain uses TRBV6-5 and TRBJ2-3; D is perhaps TRBD2 (5 bases). Germline V gives CDR1 MNHEY, CDR2 SVGAGI. The CDR3 consists of 14 residues. V lost 4 bases to trimming and J lost 2 bases, with 10 bases between them.

The rearrangement joins TRBV5-1 to TRBJ2-1; tentatively, D is TRBD1 (5 bases). Trimming took off 3 bases at V and 3 bases at J, with 10 bases between the two ends. Germline CDR1 reads SGHRS; CDR2 reads YFSETQ. The CDR3 spans 14 residues. CDR3 bases: TGCGCCAGCAGCTCGGACACCCACTACAATGAGCAGTTCTTC. Translation gives CASSSDTHYNEQFF.

This rearrangement joins TRBV20-1 to TRBJ1-1; the D is unclear. The V gene's germline CDR1 is DFQATT and CDR2 SNEGSKA (reference sequence). V lost 3 bases and J lost 6, with 5 bases in between. The CDR3 runs to 10 residues. The CDR3 is CSASPAEAFF. The CDR3, as DNA: TGCAGTGCTAGCCCGGCTGAAGCTTTCTTT.